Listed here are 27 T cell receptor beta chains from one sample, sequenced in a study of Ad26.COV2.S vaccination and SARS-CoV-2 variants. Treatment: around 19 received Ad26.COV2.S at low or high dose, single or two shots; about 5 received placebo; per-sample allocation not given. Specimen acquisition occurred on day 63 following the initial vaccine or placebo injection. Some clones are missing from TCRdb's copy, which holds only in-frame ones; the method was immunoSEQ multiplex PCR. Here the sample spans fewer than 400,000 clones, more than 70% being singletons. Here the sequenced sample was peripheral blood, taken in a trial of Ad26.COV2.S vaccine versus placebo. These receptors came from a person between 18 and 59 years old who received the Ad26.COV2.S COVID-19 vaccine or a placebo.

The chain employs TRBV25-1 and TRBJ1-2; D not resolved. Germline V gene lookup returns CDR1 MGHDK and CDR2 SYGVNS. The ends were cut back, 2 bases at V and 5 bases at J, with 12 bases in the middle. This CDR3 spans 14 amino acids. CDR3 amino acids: CASSESPRLYGYTF. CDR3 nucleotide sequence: TGTGCCAGCAGTGAAAGCCCTAGGCTGTATGGCTACACCTTC.

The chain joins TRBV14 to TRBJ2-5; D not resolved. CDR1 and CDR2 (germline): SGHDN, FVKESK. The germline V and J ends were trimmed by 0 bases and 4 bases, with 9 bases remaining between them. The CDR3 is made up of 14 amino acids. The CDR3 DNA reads TGTGCCAGCAGCCAAGAATACGGTGCAGAGACCCAGTACTTC. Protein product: CASSQEYGAETQYF.

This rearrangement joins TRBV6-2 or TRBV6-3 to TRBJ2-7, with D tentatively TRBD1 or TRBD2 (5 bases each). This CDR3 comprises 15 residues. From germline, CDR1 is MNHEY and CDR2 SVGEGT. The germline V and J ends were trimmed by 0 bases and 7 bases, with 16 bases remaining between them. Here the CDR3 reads CASSYSRQGAEEQYF. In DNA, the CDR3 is TGTGCCAGCAGTTACTCGAGGCAGGGAGCGGAGGAGCAGTACTTC.

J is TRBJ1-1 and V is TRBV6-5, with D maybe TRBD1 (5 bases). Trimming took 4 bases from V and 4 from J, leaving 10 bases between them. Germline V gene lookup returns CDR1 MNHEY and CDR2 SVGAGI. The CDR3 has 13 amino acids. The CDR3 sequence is CASSWGIGTEAFF. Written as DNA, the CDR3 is TGTGCCAGCAGTTGGGGGATAGGCACTGAAGCTTTCTTT.

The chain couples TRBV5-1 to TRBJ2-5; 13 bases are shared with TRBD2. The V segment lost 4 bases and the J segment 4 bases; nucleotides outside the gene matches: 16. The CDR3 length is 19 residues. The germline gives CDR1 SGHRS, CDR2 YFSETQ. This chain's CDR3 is CASSPRRTSGGVRGETQYF. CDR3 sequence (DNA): TGCGCCAGCAGCCCCCGCCGGACTAGCGGGGGAGTGAGAGGAGAGACCCAGTACTTC.

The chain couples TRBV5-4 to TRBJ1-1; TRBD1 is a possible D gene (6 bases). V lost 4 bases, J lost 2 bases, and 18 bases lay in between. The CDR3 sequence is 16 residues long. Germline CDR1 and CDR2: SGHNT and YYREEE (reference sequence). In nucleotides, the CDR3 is TGTGCCAGCAGCCCCGGACAGCGGCACACCAACACTGAAGCTTTCTTT. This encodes CASSPGQRHTNTEAFF. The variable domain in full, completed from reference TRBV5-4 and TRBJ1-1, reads ETGVTQSPTHLIKTRGQQVTLRCSSQSGHNTVSWYQQALGQGPQFIFQYYREEENGRGNFPPRFSGLQFPNYSSELNVNALELDDSALYLCASSPGQRHTNTEAFFGQGTRLTVV.

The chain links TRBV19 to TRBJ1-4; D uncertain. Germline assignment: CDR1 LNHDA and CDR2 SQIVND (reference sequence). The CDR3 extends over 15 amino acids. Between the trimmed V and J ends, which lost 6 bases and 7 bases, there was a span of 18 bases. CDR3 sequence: CASRPWAPTGEKLFF. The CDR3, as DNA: TGTGCCAGTAGGCCGTGGGCCCCAACGGGTGAAAAACTGTTTTTT. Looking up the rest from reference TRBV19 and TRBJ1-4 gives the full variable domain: DGGITQSPKYLFRKEGQNVTLSCEQNLNHDAMYWYRQDPGQGLRLIYYSQIVNDFQKGDIAEGYSVSREKKESFPLTVTSAQKNPTAFYLCASRPWAPTGEKLFFGSGTQLSVL.

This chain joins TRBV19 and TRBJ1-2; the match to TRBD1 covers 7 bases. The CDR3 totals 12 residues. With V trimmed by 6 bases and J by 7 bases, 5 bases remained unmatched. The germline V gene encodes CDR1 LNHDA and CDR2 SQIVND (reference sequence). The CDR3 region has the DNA TGTGCCAGTAGACAAGGGGGCAGTGGCTACACCTTC. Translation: CASRQGGSGYTF.

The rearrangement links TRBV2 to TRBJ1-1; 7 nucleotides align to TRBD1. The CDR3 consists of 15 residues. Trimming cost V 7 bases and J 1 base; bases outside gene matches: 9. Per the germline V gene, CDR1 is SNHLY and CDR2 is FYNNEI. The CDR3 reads CASTKEGASNTEAFF. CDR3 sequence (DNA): TGTGCCAGCACAAAAGAGGGGGCATCGAACACTGAAGCTTTCTTT.

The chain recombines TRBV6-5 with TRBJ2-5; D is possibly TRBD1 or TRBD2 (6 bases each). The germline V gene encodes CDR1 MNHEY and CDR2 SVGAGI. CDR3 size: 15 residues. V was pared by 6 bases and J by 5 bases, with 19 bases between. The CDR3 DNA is TGTGCCAGCAGCGCGGGACAAATTATGGGTGAGACCCAGTACTTC. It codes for CASSAGQIMGETQYF.

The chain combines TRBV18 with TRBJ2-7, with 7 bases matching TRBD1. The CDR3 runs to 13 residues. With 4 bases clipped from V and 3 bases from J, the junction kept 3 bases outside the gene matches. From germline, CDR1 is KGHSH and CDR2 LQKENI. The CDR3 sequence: CASSQGTDYEQYF. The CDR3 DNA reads TGTGCCAGCTCACAGGGGACAGACTACGAGCAGTACTTC.

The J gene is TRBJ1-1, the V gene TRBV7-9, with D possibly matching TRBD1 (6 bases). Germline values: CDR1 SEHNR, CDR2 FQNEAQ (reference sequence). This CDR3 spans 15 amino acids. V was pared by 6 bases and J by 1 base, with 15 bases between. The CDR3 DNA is TGTGCCAGCAGTTTATTGGGACACGAGAACACTGAAGCTTTCTTT. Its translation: CASSLLGHENTEAFF.

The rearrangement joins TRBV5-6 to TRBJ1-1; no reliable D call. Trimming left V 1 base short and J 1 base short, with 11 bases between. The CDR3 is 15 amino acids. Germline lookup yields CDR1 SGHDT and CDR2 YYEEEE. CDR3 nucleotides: TGTGCCAGCAGCTTGACGGACGGAAAGAACACTGAAGCTTTCTTT. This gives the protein CASSLTDGKNTEAFF.

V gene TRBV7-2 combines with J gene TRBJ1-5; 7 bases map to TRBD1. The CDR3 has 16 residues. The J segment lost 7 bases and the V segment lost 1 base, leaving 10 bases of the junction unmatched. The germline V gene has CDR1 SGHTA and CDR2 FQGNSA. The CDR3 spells CASSLGDRVQGQPQHF. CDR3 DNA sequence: TGTGCCAGCAGCTTAGGCGACAGGGTACAAGGGCAGCCCCAGCATTTT.

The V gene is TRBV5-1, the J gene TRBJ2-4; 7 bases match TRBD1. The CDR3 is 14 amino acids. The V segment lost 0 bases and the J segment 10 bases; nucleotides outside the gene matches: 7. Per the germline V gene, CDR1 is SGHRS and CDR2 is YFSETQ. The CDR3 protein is CASSLETGSRIQYF. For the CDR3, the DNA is TGCGCCAGCAGCTTGGAGACAGGGAGTCGGATTCAGTACTTC.

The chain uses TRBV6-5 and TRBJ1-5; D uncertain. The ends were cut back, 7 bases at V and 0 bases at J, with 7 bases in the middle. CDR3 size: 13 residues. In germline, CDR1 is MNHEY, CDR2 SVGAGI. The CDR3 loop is CASKGYSNQPQHF. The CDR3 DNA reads TGTGCCAGCAAGGGATATAGCAATCAGCCCCAGCATTTT.

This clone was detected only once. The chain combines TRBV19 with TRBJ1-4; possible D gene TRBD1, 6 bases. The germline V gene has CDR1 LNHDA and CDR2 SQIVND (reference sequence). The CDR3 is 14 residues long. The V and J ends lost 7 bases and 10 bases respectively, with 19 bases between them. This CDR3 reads CASTEAPGAGKLFF. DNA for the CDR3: TGTGCCAGTACCGAGGCTCCAGGGGCTGGAAAACTGTTTTTT.

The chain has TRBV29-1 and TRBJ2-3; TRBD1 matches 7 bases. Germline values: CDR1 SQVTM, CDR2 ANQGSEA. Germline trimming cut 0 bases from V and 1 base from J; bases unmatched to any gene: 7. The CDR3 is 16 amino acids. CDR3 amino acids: CSVEDLGGFGTDTQYF. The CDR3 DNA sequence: TGCAGCGTTGAAGATCTAGGGGGCTTCGGCACAGATACGCAGTATTTT.

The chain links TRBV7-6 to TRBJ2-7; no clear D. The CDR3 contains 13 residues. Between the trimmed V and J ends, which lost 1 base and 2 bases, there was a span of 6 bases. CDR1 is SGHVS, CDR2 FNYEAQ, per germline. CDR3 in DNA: TGTGCCAGCAGCTTAGGGTCGGCCTACGAGCAGTACTTC. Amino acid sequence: CASSLGSAYEQYF.

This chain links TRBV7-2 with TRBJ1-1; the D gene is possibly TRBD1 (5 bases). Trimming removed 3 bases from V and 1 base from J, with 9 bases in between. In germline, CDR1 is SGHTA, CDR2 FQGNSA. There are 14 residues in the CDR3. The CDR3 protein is CASSFLGANTEAFF. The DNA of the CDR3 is TGTGCCAGCAGCTTCCTCGGGGCGAACACTGAAGCTTTCTTT.

The DNA of the CDR3 is TGCGCCAGCAGCTGGACAGAAATGAACACTGAAGCTTTCTTT. Translated, it gives CASSWTEMNTEAFF. This rearrangement joins TRBV5-1 to TRBJ1-1, with TRBD1 as a possible D gene (6 bases). V lost 3 bases and J 0 bases, leaving 9 bases between the germline ends. The CDR3 extends over 14 amino acids. Germline V gene lookup returns CDR1 SGHRS and CDR2 YFSETQ.

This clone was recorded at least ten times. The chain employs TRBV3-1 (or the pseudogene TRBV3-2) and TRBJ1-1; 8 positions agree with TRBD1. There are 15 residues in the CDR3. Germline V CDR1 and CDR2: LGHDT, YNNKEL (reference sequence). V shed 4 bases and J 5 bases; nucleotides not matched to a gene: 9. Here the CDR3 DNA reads TGTGCCAGCAGCCCGTATGGGCAGGGGGCTACTGAAGCTTTCTTT. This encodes CASSPYGQGATEAFF.

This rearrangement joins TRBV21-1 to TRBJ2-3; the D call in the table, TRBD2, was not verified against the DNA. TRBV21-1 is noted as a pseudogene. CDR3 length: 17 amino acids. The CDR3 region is CASSKGRLEASTDTQYF. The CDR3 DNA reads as TGTGCCAGCAGCAAAGGTCGCTTAGAGGCTAGCACAGATACGCAGTATTTT.

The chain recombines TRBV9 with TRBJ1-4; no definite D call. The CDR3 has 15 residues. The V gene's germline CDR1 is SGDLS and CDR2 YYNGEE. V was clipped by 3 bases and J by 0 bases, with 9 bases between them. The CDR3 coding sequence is TGTGCCAGCAGCGCACCGGGGTCAACTAATGAAAAACTGTTTTTT. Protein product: CASSAPGSTNEKLFF.

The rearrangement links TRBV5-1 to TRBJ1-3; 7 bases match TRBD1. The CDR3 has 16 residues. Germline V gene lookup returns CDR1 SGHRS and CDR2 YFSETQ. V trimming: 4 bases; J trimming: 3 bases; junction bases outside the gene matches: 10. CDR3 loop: CASSPWAGGGGNTIYF. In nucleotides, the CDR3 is TGCGCCAGCAGCCCTTGGGCAGGGGGTGGTGGAAACACCATATATTTT.

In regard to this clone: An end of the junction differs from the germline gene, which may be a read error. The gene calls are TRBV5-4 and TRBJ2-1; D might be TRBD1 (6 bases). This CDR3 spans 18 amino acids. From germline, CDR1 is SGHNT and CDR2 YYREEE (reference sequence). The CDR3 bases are TGTGCCAGCAGCTTGGCCCCTACAGGGTCCCCCGTTTACAATGAGCGGTTCTTC. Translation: CASSLAPTGSPVYNERFF.

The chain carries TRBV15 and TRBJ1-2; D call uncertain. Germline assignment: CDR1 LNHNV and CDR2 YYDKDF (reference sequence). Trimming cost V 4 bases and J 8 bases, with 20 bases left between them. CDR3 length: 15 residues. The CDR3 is CATSIKAAAVEGYTF. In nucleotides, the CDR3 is TGTGCCACCAGCATCAAGGCCGCGGCGGTTGAGGGCTACACCTTC.